This T cell receptor beta chain comes out of a study of blood T cell repertoires in COVID-19 (TCRdb year 2020). For the wider study: The collaborator samples originated in the United States, Italy and Spain and spanned the acute and convalescent phases of COVID-19. Where available, HLA class I and class II types were taken from metadata supplied by the sample provider and were not determined by assay-based typing. The repertoires were made available in a free public database intended to serve as a resource for research on the immune response to SARS-CoV-2. A de-identified subject ID, COVID-19 status, age in years and sex were almost always included in the sample metadata. The prospective study material was composed of cDNA or gDNA derived from T cells, B-cell-depleted T cells, or PBMCs. The samples were drawn from the first 160 participants of the ongoing ImmuneRACE study and from 950 to 1,500 subjects provided by 6 global collaborators. Subjects who had been exposed to COVID-19, were actively infected with it, or had recovered from it provided the deeply sampled blood TCRbeta repertoires that made up the dataset. Findings and caveats that apply to the study as a whole: The quantity of clinical and demographic metadata differed by source and by participant and was supplied without curation.

From its cysteine to its phenylalanine, the CDR3 spans 15 amino acids. The only DNA kept is the CDR3, 45 bases in frame from the first base. V and J are truncated by 0 bases and 9 bases respectively, leaving an intervening sequence of 15 bases. Taken from the germline V gene, the CDR1 and CDR2 loops are SGHAT and FQNNGV. Each collaborating institution followed its own protocols to collect whole blood in K2EDTA tubes. For TCRbeta analysis, collaborators shipped samples in one of three forms: frozen whole blood, isolated PBMCs, or DNA extracted from either of those sample types. TCRbeta CDR3 regions were amplified from genomic DNA by means of the immunoSEQ Assay, a bias-controlled multiplex PCR. On the authors' methods: The number of nucleated cells in each sample was estimated from the amplification of reference gene primers within the assay. To quantify the absolute abundance of each unique TCRbeta CDR3 rearrangement, sequence reads were collapsed and filtered. Productive Simpson clonality was computed per sample as the square root of Simpson's diversity index over productive rearrangements. TCRdb took over this immuneACCESS table, retaining in-frame rearrangements with V and J assigned. Such tables are incomplete; in checked studies, under half of the missing clones stem from an unresolved V gene, and the remainder is unexplained. D and trimming come from the DNA, and the V and J calls and clone size come from that table. In this sample the table shows tens of thousands of clones, roughly 86% of which occur a single time. About 20% of the sample is held by the ten biggest clonotypes.

Regarding this clone: Its antigen specificity is not known. Per-nucleotide qualities are absent, and no much larger clonotype sits a single base away.

The chain employs TRBV11-2 and TRBJ2-1; the D gene is possibly TRBD1, with 5 bases matching. The sequencing sample was made of peripheral blood. The origin of this receptor is a woman older than 75 in a cohort sampled during active or convalescent COVID-19. The nucleotide sequence is TGTGCCAGCAGCTTAGACTGGGGCACGGGCACTGAGCAGTTCTTC. Translated, it reads CASSLDWGTGTEQFF.